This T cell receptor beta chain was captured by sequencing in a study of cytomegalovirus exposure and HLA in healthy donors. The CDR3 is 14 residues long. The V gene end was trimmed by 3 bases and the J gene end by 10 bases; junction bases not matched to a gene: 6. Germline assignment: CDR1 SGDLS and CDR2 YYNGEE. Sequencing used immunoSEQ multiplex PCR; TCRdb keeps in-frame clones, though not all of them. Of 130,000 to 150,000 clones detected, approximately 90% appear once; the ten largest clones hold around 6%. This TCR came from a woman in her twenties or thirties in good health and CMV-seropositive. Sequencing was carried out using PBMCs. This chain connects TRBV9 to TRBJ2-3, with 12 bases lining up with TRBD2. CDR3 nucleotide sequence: TGTGCCAGCAGCGCCCACCTAGCGGGGGGGCCGCAGTATTTT. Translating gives CASSAHLAGGPQYF.